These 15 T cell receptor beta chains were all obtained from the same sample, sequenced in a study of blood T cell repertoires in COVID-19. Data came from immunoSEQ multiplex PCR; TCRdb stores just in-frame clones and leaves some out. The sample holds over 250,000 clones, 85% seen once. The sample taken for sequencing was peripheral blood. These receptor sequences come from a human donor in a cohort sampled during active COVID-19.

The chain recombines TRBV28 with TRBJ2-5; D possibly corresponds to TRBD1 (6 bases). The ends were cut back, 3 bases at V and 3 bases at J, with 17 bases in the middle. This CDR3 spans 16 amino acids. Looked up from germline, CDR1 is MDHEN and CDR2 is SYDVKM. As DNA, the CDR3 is TGTGCCAGCAGTTTTAGGACAGTTAGAACCGAAGAGACCCAGTACTTC. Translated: CASSFRTVRTEETQYF.

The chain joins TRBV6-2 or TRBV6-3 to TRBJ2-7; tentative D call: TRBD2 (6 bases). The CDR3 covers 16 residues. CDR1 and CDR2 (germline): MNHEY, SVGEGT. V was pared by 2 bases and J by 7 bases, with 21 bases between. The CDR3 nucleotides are TGTGCCAGCAGTTACCCCCATCATCGGGACTCTGGGGAGCAGTACTTC. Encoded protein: CASSYPHHRDSGEQYF.

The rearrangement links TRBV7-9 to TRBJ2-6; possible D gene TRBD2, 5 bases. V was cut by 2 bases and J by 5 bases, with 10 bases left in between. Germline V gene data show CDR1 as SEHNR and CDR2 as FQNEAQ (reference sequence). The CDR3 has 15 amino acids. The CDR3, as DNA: TGTGCCAGCAGCTTAAGCGGCGGCCGGGCCAACGTCCTGACTTTC. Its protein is CASSLSGGRANVLTF.

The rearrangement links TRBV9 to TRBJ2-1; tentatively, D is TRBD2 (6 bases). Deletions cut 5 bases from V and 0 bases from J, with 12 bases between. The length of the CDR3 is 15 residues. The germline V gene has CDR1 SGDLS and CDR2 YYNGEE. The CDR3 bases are TGTGCCAGCAGTCGGGGGACTGCCTCCTACAATGAGCAGTTCTTC. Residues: CASSRGTASYNEQFF.

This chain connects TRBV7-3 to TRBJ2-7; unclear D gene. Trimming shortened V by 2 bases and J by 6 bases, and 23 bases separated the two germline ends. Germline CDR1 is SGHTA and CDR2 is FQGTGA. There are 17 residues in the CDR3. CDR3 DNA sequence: TGTGCCAGCAGCTTATTTTGCGCTCGTCCCTGCCCGTGCGAGCAGTACTTC. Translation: CASSLFCARPCPCEQYF. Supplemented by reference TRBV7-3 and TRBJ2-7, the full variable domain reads GAGVSQTPSNKVTEKGKYVELRCDPISGHTALYWYRQSLGQGPEFLIYFQGTGAADDSGLPNDRFFAVRPEGSVSTLKIQRTERGDSAVYLCASSLFCARPCPCEQYFGPGTRLTVT.

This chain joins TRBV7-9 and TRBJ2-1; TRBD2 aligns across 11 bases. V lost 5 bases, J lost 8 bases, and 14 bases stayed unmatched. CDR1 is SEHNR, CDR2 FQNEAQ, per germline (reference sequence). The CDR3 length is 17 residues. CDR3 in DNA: TGTGCCAGCAGCACCCCCACAACTAGCGGGAGTTCCCATGAGCAGTTCTTC. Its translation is CASSTPTTSGSSHEQFF.

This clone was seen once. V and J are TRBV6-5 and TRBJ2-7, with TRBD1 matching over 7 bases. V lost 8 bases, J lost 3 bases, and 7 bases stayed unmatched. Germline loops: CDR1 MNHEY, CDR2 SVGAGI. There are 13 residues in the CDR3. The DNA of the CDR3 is TGTGCCAGCGGGGACAGTCCCCTCTACGAGCAGTACTTC. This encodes CASGDSPLYEQYF.

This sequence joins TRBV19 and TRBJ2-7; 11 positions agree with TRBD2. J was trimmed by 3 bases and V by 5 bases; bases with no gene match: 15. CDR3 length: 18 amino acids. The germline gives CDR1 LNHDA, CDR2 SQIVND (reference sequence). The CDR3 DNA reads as TGTGCCAGTAGTCCCGGGACCGCGGGACTAGCGGAACACTACGAGCAGTACTTC. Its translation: CASSPGTAGLAEHYEQYF.

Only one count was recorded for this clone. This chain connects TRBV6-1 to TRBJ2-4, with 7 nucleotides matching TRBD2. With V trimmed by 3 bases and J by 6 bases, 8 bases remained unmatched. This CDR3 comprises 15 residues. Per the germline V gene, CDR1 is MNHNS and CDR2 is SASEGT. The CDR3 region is CASSDAAGGGNIQYF. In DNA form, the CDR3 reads TGTGCCAGCAGTGACGCGGCGGGCGGGGGAAACATTCAGTACTTC.

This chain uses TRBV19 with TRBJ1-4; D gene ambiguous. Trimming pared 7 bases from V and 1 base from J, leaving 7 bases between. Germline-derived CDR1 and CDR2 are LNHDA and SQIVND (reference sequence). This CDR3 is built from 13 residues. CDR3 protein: CASNGVTNEKLFF. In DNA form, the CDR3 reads TGTGCCAGTAACGGGGTAACTAATGAAAAACTGTTTTTT.

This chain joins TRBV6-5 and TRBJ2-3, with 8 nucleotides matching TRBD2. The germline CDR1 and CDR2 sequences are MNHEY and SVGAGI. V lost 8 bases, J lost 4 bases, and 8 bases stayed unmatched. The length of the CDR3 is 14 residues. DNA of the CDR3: TGTGCCAGCGGGGTACTAGCGGAGGCAGATACGCAGTATTTT. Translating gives CASGVLAEADTQYF.

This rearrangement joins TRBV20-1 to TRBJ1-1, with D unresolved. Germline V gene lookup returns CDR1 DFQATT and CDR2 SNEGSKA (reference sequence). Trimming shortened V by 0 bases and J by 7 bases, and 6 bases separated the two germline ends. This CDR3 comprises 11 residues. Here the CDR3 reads CSARDQVEAFF. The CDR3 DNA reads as TGCAGTGCTAGAGATCAGGTTGAAGCTTTCTTT.

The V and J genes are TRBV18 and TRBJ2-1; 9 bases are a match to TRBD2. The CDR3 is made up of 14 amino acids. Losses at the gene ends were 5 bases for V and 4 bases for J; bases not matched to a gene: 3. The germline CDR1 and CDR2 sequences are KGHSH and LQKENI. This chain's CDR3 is CASSASGVYNEQFF. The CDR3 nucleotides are TGTGCCAGCTCAGCTAGCGGGGTTTACAATGAGCAGTTCTTC.

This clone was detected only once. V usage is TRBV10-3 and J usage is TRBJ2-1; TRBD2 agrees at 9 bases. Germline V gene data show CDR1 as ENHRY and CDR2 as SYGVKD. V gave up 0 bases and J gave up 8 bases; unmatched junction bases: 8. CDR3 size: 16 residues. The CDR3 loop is CAISESGLAPLHEQFF. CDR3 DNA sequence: TGTGCCATCAGTGAGTCTGGACTAGCGCCCTTGCATGAGCAGTTCTTC.

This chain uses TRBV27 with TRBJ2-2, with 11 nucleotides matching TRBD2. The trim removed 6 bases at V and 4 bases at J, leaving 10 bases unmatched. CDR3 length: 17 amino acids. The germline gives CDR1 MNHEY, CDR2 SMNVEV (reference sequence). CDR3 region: CASSRTSGPGGTGELFF. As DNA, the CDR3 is TGTGCCAGCAGCAGGACTAGCGGGCCCGGCGGCACCGGGGAGCTGTTTTTT.